This T cell receptor (beta chain) comes out of a study of CD8 T cells in ankylosing spondylitis. Each CDR3 protein is one row after TCRdb ran MiXCR on the 5' RACE reads. The data contain nearly 250,000 distinct CDR3 sequences, 32% of them singletons. CDR1 is SGHVS, CDR2 FQNEAQ, per germline. The CDR3 is 17 residues long. Worth noting for this clonotype: The antigen is unknown. One end of the junction fails to match germline, which may point to a read error.

Notes on the study in general: Reactive arthritis synovial fluid and blood previously showed some of these motif variants.

The sequenced material came from blood, either unsorted or a sorted T cell fraction (not recorded which). The TCR was taken from a male donor with ankylosing spondylitis or in good health (not recorded which). This chain links TRBV7-8 with TRBJ1-1; D is perhaps TRBD1 (5 bases). In DNA, the CDR3 is TGTGCCAGCAGCTTAGCCGGGGCAGCCCGGCTGAACGCTGAAGCTTTCTTT. Residues: CASSLAGAARLNAEAFF.